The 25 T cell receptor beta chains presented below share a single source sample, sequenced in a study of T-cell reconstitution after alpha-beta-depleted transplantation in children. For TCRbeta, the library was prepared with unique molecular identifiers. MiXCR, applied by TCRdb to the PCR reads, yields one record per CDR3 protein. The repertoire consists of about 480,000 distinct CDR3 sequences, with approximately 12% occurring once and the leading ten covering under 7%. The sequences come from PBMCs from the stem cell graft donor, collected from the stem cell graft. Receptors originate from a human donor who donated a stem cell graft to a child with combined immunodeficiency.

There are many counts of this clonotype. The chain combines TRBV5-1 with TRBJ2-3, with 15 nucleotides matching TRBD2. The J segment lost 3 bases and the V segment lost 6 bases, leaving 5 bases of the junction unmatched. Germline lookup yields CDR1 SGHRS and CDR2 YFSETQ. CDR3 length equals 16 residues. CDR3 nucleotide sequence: TGCGCCAGCATAACCGGGACTAGCGGGGGGACAGATACGCAGTATTTT. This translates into CASITGTSGGTDTQYF.

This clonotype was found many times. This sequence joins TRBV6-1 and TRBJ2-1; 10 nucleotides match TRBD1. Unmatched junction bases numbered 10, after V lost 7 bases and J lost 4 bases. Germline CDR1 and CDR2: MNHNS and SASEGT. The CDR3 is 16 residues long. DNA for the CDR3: TGTGCCAGCACAACGAACCGGGACAGGGGATACAATGAGCAGTTCTTC. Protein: CASTTNRDRGYNEQFF.

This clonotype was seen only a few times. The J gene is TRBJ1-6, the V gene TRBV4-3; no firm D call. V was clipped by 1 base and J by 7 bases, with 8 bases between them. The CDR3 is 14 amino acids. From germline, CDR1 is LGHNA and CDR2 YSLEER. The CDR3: CASSQGLVNSPLHF. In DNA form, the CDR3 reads TGCGCCAGCAGCCAAGGGTTAGTGAATTCACCCCTCCACTTT.

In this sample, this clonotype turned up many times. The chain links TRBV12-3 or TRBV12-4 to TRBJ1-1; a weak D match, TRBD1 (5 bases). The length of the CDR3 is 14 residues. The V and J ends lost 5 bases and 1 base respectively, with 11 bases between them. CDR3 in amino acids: CASSLTGGNTEAFF. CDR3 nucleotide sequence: TGTGCCAGCAGTCTCACCGGGGGGAACACTGAAGCTTTCTTT.

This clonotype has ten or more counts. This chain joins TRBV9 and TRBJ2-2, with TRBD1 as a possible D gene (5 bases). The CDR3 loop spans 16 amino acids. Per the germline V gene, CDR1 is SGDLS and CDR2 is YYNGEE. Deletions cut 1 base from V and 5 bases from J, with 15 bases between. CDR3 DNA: TGTGCCAGCAGCGTAACTGGGGCTTCGGGTACCGGGGAGCTGTTTTTT. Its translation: CASSVTGASGTGELFF.

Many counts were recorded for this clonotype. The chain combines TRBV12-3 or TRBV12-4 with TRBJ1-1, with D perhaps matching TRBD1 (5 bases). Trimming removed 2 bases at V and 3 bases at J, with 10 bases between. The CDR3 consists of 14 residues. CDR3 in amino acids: CASSLIWGYTEAFF. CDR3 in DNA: TGTGCCAGCAGTTTAATCTGGGGGTACACTGAAGCTTTCTTT.

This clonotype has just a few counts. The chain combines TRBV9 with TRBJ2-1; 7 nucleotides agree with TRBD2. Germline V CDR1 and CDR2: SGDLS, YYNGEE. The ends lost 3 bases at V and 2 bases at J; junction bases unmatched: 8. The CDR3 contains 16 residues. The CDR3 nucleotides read TGTGCCAGCAGCGCCGCGGGGCGGGAGCCCTACAATGAGCAGTTCTTC. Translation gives CASSAAGREPYNEQFF.

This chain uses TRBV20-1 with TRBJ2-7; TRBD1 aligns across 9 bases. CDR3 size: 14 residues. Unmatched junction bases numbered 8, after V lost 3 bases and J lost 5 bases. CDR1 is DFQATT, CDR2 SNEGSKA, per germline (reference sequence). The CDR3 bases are TGCAGTGCTAGCGGGGGACAGGGTACCGACGAGCAGTACTTC. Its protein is CSASGGQGTDEQYF.

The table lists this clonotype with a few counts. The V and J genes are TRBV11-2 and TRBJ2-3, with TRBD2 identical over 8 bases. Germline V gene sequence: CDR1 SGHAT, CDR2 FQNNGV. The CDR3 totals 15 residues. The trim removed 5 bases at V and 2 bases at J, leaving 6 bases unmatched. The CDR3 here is CASSPERGPTDTQYF. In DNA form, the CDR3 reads TGTGCCAGCAGCCCCGAGCGGGGGCCCACAGATACGCAGTATTTT. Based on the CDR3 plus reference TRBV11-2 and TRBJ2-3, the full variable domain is EAGVAQSPRYKIIEKRQSVAFWCNPISGHATLYWYQQILGQGPKLLIQFQNNGVVDDSQLPKDRFSAERLKGVDSTLKIQPAKLEDSAVYLCASSPERGPTDTQYFGPGTRLTVL.

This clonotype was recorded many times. In nucleotides, the CDR3 is TGTGCCAGCAGTTTCTTGCTAGCGGGGTTCTCTGGGGCCAACGTCCTGACTTTC. Amino acid sequence: CASSFLLAGFSGANVLTF. This sequence joins TRBV12-3 or TRBV12-4 and TRBJ2-6, with TRBD2 identical over 9 bases. V gave up 3 bases and J gave up 0 bases; unmatched junction bases: 6. CDR3 length: 18 residues.

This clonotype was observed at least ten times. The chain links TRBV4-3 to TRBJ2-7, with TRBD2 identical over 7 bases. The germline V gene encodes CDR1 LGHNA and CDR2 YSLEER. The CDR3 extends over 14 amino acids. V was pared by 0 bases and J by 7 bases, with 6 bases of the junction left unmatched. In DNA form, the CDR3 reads TGCGCCAGCAGCCAAGATCTGGGAGGGAGGGAGCAGTACTTC. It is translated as CASSQDLGGREQYF.

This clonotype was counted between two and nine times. The chain's CDR3 is CASSPGASGSYNEQFF. In DNA, the CDR3 is TGTGCCAGCTCCCCCGGAGCTAGCGGTTCCTACAATGAGCAGTTCTTC. The rearrangement links TRBV6-4 to TRBJ2-1; 7 bases agree with TRBD2. Losses at the gene ends were 8 bases for V and 1 base for J; bases not matched to a gene: 11. The length of the CDR3 is 16 residues. Per the germline V gene, CDR1 is MRHNA and CDR2 is SNTAGT.

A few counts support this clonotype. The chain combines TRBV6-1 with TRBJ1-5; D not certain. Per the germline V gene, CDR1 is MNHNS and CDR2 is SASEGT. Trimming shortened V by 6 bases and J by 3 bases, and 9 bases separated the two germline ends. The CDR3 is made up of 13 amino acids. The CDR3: CASREGFNQPQHF. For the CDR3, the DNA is TGTGCCAGCAGGGAGGGCTTCAATCAGCCCCAGCATTTT.

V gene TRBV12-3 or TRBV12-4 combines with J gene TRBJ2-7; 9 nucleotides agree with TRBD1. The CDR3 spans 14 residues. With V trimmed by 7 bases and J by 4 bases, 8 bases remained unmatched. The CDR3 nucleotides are TGTGCCAGCAATTCCGGGACAGGGTCTTACGAGCAGTACTTC. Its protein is CASNSGTGSYEQYF.

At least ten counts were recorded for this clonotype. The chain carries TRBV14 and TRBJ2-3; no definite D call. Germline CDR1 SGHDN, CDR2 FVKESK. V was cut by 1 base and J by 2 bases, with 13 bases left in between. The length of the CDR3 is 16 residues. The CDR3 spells CASSQAGLFLTDTQYF. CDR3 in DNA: TGTGCCAGCAGCCAAGCGGGCCTGTTTCTCACAGATACGCAGTATTTT.

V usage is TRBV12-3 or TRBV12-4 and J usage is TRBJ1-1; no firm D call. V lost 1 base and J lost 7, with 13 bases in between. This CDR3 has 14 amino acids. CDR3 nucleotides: TGTGCCAGCAGTTTAGGGCCAGGAGCGGGTGAAGCTTTCTTT. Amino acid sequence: CASSLGPGAGEAFF.

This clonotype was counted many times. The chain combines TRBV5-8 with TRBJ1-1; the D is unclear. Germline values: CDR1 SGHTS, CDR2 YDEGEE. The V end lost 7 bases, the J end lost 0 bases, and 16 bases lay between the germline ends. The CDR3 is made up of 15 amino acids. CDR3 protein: CASEVGWEVNTEAFF. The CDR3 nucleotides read TGTGCCAGCGAGGTTGGGTGGGAGGTGAACACTGAAGCTTTCTTT.

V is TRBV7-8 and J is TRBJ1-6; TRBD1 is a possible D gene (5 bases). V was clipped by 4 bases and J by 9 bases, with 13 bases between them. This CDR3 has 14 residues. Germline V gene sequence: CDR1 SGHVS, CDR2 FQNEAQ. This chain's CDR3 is CASSWGLITSPLHF. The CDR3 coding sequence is TGTGCCAGCAGCTGGGGACTGATCACTTCACCCCTCCACTTT.

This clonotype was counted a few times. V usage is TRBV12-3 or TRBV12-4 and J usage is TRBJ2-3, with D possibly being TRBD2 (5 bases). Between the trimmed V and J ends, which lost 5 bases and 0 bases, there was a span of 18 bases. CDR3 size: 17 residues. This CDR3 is CASSTHQRASSTDTQYF. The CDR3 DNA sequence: TGTGCCAGCAGTACCCACCAGAGGGCTAGCAGCACAGATACGCAGTATTTT.

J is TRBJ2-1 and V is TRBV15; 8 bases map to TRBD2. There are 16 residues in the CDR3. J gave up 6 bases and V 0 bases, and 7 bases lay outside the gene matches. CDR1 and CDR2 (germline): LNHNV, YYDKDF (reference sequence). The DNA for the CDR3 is TGTGCCACCAGCAGAGATGGAGCGGGAGTGGTCAATGAGCAGTTCTTC. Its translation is CATSRDGAGVVNEQFF.

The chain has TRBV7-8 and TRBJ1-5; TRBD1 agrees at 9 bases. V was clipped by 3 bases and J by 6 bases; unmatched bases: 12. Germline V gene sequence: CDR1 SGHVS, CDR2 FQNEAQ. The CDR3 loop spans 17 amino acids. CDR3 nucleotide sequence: TGTGCCAGCAGCTTTAAAGCCCCGGGACAGGGCGGTCAGCCCCAGCATTTT. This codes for CASSFKAPGQGGQPQHF.

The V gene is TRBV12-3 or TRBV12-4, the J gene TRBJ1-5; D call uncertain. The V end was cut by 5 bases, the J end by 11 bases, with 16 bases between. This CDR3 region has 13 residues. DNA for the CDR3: TGTGCCAGCAGTCCCGAGAACCCACGGTCCCAGCATTTT. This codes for CASSPENPRSQHF.

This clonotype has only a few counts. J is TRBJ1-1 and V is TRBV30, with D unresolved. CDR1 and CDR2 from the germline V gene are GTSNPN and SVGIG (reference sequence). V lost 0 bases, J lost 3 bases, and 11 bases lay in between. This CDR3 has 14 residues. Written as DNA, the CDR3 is TGTGCCTGGAGTGTACGTGGGCGCGACACTGAAGCTTTCTTT. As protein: CAWSVRGRDTEAFF.

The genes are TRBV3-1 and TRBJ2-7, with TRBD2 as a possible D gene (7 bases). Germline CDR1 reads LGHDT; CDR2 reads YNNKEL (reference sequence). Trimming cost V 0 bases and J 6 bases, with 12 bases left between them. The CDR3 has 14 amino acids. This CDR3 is CASSQDAGAAEQYF. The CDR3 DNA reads TGTGCCAGCAGCCAAGATGCGGGGGCGGCCGAGCAGTACTTC.

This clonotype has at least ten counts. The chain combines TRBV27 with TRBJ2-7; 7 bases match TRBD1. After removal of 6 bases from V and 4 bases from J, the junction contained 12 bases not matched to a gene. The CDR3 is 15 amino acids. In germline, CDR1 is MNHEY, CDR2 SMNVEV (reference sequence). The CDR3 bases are TGTGCCAGCAGGGGGACGACAGGGAATACGTACGAGCAGTACTTC. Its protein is CASRGTTGNTYEQYF.